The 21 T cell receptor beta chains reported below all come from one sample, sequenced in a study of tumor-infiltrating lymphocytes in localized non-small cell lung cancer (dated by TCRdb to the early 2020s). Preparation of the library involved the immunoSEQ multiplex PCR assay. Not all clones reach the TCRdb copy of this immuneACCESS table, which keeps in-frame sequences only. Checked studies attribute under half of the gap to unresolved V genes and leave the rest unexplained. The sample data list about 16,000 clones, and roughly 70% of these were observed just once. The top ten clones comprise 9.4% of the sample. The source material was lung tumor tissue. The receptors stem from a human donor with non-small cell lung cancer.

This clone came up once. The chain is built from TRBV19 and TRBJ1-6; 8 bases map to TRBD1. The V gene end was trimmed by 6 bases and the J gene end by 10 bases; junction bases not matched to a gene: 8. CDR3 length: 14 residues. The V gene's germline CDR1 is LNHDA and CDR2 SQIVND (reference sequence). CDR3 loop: CASRQGVTLSPLHF. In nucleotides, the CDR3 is TGTGCCAGTAGACAGGGGGTAACGCTCTCACCCCTCCACTTT.

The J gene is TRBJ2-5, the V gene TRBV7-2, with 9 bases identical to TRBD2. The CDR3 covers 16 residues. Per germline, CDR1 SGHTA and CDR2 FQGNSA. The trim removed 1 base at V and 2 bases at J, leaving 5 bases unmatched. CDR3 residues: CASSLGGSGGQETQYF. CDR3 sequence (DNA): TGTGCCAGCAGCTTAGGGGGTAGCGGGGGTCAAGAGACCCAGTACTTC.

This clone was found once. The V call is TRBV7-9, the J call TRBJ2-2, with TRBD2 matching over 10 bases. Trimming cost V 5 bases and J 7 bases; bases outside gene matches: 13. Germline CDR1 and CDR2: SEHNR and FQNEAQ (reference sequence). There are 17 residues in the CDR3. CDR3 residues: CASSLGGLAGVDGELFF. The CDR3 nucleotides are TGTGCCAGCAGCCTAGGGGGTCTAGCGGGGGTGGACGGGGAGCTGTTTTTT.

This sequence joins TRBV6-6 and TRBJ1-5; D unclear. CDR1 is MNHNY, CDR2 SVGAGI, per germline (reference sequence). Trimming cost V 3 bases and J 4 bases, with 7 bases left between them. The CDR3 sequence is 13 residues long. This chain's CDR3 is CASSYSQNQPQHF. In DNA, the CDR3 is TGTGCCAGCAGTTATTCACAGAATCAGCCCCAGCATTTT.

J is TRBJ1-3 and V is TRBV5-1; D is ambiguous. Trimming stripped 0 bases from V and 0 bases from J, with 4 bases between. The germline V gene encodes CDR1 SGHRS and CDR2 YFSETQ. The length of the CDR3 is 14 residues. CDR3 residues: CASSLEHSGNTIYF. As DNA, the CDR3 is TGCGCCAGCAGCTTGGAACACTCTGGAAACACCATATATTTT. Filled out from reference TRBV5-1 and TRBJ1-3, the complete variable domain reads KAGVTQTPRYLIKTRGQQVTLSCSPISGHRSVSWYQQTPGQGLQFLFEYFSETQRNKGNFPGRFSGRQFSNSRSEMNVSTLELGDSALYLCASSLEHSGNTIYFGEGSWLTVV.

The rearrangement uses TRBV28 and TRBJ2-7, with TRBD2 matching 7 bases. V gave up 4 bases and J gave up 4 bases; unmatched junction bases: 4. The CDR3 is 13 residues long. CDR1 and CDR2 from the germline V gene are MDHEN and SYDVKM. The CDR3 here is CASSSSGTYEQYF. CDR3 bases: TGTGCCAGCAGTTCAAGCGGGACTTACGAGCAGTACTTC.

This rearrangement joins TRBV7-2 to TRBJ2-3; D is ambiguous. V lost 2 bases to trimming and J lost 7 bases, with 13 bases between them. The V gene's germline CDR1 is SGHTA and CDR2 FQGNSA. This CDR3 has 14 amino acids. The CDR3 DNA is TGTGCCAGCAGCTTAAGGCCCCCTCCCAATACGCAGTATTTT. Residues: CASSLRPPPNTQYF. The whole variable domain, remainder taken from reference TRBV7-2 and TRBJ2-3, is GAGVSQSPSNKVTEKGKDVELRCDPISGHTALYWYRQSLGQGLEFLIYFQGNSAPDKSGLPSDRFSAERTGGSVSTLTIQRTQQEDSAVYLCASSLRPPPNTQYFGPGTRLTVL.

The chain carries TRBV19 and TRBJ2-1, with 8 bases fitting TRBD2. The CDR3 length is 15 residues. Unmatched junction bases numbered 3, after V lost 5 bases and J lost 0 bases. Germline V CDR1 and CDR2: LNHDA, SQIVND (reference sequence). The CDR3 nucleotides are TGTGCCAGTAGTTTGAGCGGGAGCTCCTACAATGAGCAGTTCTTC. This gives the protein CASSLSGSSYNEQFF.

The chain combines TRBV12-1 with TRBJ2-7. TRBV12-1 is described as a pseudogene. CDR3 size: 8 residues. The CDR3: CASSSQYF. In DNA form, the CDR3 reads TGTGCCAGCAGTTCGCAGTACTTC.

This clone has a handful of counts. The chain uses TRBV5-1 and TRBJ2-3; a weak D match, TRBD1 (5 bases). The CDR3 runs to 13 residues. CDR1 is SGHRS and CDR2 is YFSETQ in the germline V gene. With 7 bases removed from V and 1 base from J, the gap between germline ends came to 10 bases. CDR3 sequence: CASAIQGTDTQYF. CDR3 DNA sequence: TGCGCCAGCGCTATACAGGGCACAGATACGCAGTATTTT.

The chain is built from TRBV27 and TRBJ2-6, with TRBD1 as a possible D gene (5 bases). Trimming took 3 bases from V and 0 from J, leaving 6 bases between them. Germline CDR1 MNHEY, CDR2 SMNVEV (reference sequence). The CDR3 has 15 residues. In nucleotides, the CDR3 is TGTGCCAGCAGTTTCAGGGACTCTGGGGCCAACGTCCTGACTTTC. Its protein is CASSFRDSGANVLTF.

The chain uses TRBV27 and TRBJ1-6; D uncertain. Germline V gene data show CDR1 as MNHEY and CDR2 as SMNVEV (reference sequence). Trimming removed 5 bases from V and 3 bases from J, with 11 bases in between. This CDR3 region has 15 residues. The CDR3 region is CASSPTAGYNSPLHF. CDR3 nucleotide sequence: TGTGCCAGCAGTCCCACGGCGGGCTATAATTCACCCCTCCACTTT.

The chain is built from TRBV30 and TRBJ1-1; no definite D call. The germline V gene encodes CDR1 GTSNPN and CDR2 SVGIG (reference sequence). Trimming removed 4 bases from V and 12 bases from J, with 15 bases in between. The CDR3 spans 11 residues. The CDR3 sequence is CAWTEGRITFF. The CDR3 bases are TGTGCCTGGACTGAGGGTCGGATTACTTTCTTT.

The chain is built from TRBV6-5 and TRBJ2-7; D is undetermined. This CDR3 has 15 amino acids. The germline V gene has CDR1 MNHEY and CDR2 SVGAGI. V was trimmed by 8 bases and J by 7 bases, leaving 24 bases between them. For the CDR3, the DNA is TGTGCCAGCCTCCCTTCTTTGGCCGCATACGTGGAGCAGTACTTC. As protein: CASLPSLAAYVEQYF.

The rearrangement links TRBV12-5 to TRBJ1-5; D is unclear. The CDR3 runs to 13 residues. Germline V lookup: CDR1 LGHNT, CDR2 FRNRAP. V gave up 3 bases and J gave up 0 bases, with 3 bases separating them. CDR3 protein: CASGLNSNQPQHF. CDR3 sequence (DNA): TGTGCTAGTGGTTTAAATAGCAATCAGCCCCAGCATTTT.

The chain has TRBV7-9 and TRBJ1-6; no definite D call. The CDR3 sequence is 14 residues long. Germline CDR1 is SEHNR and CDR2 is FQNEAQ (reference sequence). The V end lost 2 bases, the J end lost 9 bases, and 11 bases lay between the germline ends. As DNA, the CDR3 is TGTGCCAGCAGCTTAAAGGGATACGGTTCACCCCTCCACTTT. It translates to CASSLKGYGSPLHF.

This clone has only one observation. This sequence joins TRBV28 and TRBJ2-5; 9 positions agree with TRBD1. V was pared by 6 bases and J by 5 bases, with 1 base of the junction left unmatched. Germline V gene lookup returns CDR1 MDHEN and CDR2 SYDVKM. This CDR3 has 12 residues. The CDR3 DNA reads TGTGCCAGCAGGACAGGGGGGGAGACCCAGTACTTC. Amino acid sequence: CASRTGGETQYF.

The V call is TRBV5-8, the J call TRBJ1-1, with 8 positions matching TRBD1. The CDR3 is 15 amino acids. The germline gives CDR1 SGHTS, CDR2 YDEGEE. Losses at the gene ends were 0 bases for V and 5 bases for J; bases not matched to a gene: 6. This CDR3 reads CASSLAGGAKTEAFF. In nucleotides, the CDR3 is TGTGCCAGCAGCTTGGCAGGGGGCGCGAAGACTGAAGCTTTCTTT.

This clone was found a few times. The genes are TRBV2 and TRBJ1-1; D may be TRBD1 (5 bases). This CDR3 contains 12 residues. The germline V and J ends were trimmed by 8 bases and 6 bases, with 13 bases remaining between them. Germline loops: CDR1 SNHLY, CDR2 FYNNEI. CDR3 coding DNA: TGTGCCAGCGCGACAGAAGGGGCTGAAGCTTTCTTT. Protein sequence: CASATEGAEAFF.

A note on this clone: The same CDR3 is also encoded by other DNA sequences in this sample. The DNA of the CDR3 is TGTGCCAGCAGTTCCCAGGGACCTGAGCGGAACACCATATATTTT. Its protein product is CASSSQGPERNTIYF. The rearrangement links TRBV7-9 to TRBJ1-3, with a possible D match to TRBD1 (5 bases). The germline CDR1 and CDR2 sequences are SEHNR and FQNEAQ (reference sequence). Trimming removed 6 bases from V and 7 bases from J, with 19 bases in between. The CDR3 sequence is 15 residues long.

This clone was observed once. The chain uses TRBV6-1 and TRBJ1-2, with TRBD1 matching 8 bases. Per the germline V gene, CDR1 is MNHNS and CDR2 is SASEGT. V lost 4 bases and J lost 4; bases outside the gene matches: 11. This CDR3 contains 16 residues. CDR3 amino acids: CASSGKQGESGYGYTF. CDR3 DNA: TGTGCCAGCAGTGGAAAACAGGGGGAGTCGGGCTATGGCTACACCTTC.